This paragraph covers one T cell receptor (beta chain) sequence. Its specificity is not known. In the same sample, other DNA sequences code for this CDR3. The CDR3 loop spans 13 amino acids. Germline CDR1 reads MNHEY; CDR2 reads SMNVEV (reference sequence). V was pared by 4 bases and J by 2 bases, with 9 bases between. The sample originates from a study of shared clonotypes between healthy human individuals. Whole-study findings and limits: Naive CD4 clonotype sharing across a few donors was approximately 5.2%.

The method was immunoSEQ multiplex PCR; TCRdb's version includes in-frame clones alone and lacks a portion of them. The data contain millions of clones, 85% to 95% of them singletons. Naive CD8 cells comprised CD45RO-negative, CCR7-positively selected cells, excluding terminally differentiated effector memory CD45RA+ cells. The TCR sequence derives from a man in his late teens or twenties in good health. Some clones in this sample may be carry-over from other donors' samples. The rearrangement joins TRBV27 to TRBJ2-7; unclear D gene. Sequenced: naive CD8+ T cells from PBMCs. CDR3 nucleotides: TGTGCCAGCAGTTCCATAGGTCCCTACGAGCAGTACTTC. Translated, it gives CASSSIGPYEQYF.